The 11 T cell receptor beta chains below all came from one sample that was sequenced in a study of cytomegalovirus exposure and HLA in healthy donors. Profiled with immunoSEQ multiplex PCR; TCRdb holds only in-frame clones, not every one. The sample has 55,000 to 65,000 clones, approximately 92% seen once. The sample was PBMCs. The receptors were sampled from a young man in good health and CMV-seronegative.

The rearrangement joins TRBV7-9 to TRBJ1-4, with TRBD1 matching 8 bases. J was trimmed by 8 bases and V by 1 base; bases with no gene match: 12. In germline, CDR1 is SEHNR, CDR2 FQNEAQ (reference sequence). CDR3 length equals 17 residues. CDR3 DNA sequence: TGTGCCAGCAGCTTAGTCGGCAGGGGGCTCAGTCTGGAAAAACTGTTTTTT. This sequence encodes CASSLVGRGLSLEKLFF.

The CDR3 region has the DNA TGCGCCAGCAGCCCCCTACTGGTGGGGCGCACCGGGGAGCTGTTTTTT. Amino acid sequence: CASSPLLVGRTGELFF. The V and J genes are TRBV4-1 and TRBJ2-2; tentative D call: TRBD1 (5 bases). Germline V gene lookup returns CDR1 MGHRA and CDR2 YSYEKL. V lost 4 bases and J lost 4, with 16 bases in between. The CDR3 loop spans 16 amino acids.

The chain combines TRBV7-2 with TRBJ2-7, with TRBD2 matching 7 bases. The CDR3 has 15 amino acids. Germline V lookup: CDR1 SGHTA, CDR2 FQGNSA. V was clipped by 4 bases and J by 1 base; unmatched bases: 7. CDR3 DNA: TGTGCCAGCAGCTCAAGAGGCGGGAGTTCCTACGAGCAGTACTTC. It specifies CASSSRGGSSYEQYF.

V usage is TRBV5-1 and J usage is TRBJ2-7; 9 nucleotides line up with TRBD1. Trimming removed 3 bases from V and 6 bases from J; junction bases left unmatched: 7. The CDR3 contains 14 residues. Germline-derived CDR1 and CDR2 are SGHRS and YFSETQ. CDR3 coding DNA: TGCGCCAGCAGCTCAGGGACAGGGTCGGGCGAGCAGTACTTC. Its protein is CASSSGTGSGEQYF.

A few counts support this clone. The rearrangement links TRBV29-1 to TRBJ2-2; the match to TRBD1 covers 7 bases. The CDR3 runs to 16 residues. Germline V lookup: CDR1 SQVTM, CDR2 ANQGSEA. V lost 6 bases and J lost 0; bases outside the gene matches: 10. CDR3: CSVPVGQRTNTGELFF. The CDR3 nucleotides read TGCAGCGTCCCCGTGGGACAGCGCACGAACACCGGGGAGCTGTTTTTT.

This rearrangement joins TRBV7-9 to TRBJ2-3, with a tentative D call TRBD2 (5 bases). CDR3 size: 12 residues. The germline V gene encodes CDR1 SEHNR and CDR2 FQNEAQ (reference sequence). V lost 5 bases and J lost 5, with 8 bases in between. DNA of the CDR3: TGTGCCAGCAGCAAAGGACTAGATACGCAGTATTTT. Its translation: CASSKGLDTQYF.

The V and J genes are TRBV10-3 and TRBJ1-3, with D perhaps TRBD1 (5 bases). V shed 2 bases and J shed 3 bases, with 14 bases lying between them. The CDR3 totals 16 residues. CDR1 and CDR2 from the germline V gene are ENHRY and SYGVKD. The CDR3 bases are TGTGCCATCAGTGAGAAAGGAGGGACTGTTGGAAACACCATATATTTT. This translates into CAISEKGGTVGNTIYF.

The chain combines TRBV19 with TRBJ2-5; D possibly corresponds to TRBD2 (6 bases). From germline, CDR1 is LNHDA and CDR2 SQIVND (reference sequence). The CDR3 loop spans 14 amino acids. V lost 6 bases, J lost 1 base, and 12 bases lay in between. CDR3 amino acids: CASRRGKGQETQYF. CDR3 nucleotides: TGTGCCAGTAGACGCGGGAAAGGCCAAGAGACCCAGTACTTC.

The chain uses TRBV6-4 and TRBJ2-3; weak D call: TRBD2 (7 bases). This CDR3 is built from 14 residues. Trimming cost V 2 bases and J 6 bases, with 12 bases left between them. In germline, CDR1 is MRHNA, CDR2 SNTAGT. CDR3 DNA sequence: TGTGCCAGCAGTGACGGCCGGGGGGCGGATACGCAGTATTTT. Translation: CASSDGRGADTQYF.

The gene calls are TRBV27 and TRBJ2-3; TRBD2 might be the D (8 bases). V lost 6 bases, J lost 4 bases, and 20 bases lay in between. The CDR3 is made up of 16 amino acids. Germline CDR1 MNHEY, CDR2 SMNVEV (reference sequence). The CDR3 spells CASRPGGLVLPDTQYF. CDR3 coding DNA: TGTGCCAGCAGACCAGGGGGACTAGTCCTCCCAGATACGCAGTATTTT.

The count of this clone is one. The rearrangement uses TRBV2 and TRBJ1-3; D gene ambiguous. The CDR3 sequence is 15 residues long. Trimming left V 6 bases short and J 0 bases short, with 12 bases between. The V gene's germline CDR1 is SNHLY and CDR2 FYNNEI. CDR3 coding DNA: TGTGCCAGCAGGGCAGACTCGAGCTCTGGAAACACCATATATTTT. This translates into CASRADSSSGNTIYF. The whole variable domain, remainder taken from reference TRBV2 and TRBJ1-3, is EPEVTQTPSHQVTQMGQEVILRCVPISNHLYFYWYRQILGQKVEFLVSFYNNEISEKSEIFDDQFSVERPDGSNFTLKIRSTKLEDSAMYFCASRADSSSGNTIYFGEGSWLTVV.